These 3 T cell receptor beta chains were all obtained from the same sample, sequenced in a study of neurological immune-mediated disorders. TCRdb processed the 5' RACE reads anew with MiXCR; each CDR3 protein has one entry. The sample has more than 45,000 distinct CDR3 sequences; over 4% are singletons. Sequencing was performed on PBMCs. These receptors all stem from a man aged 45-65 years with multiple sclerosis.

This clonotype came up many times. The chain uses TRBV27 and TRBJ2-2, with D possibly being TRBD1 or TRBD2 (5 bases each). CDR1 and CDR2 (germline): MNHEY, SMNVEV (reference sequence). V was pared by 6 bases and J by 0 bases, with 11 bases between. The CDR3 extends over 15 amino acids. The CDR3 DNA reads as TGTGCCAGCAGCGCCGGGACCACGAACACCGGGGAGCTGTTTTTT. Translating it yields CASSAGTTNTGELFF.

This chain links TRBV9 with TRBJ1-6; D not resolved. Trimming removed 0 bases from V and 12 bases from J, with 10 bases in between. Germline-derived CDR1 and CDR2 are SGDLS and YYNGEE. The CDR3 is made up of 13 amino acids. CDR3 sequence reads: CASSVDGRGPLHF. In DNA form, the CDR3 reads TGTGCCAGCAGCGTAGACGGCCGGGGACCCCTCCACTTT.

In regard to this clonotype: Since a much larger clone is just one base distant, this may be a read error. The chain carries TRBV12-3 or TRBV12-4 and TRBJ1-1; 7 bases are shared with TRBD1. There are 11 residues in the CDR3. V lost 6 bases to trimming and J lost 10 bases; unmatched junction nucleotides: 5. The CDR3 DNA reads TGTGCCAGCAGATCTGGGACAGTAGCTTTCTTT. This translates into CASRSGTVAFF.